This T cell receptor (beta chain) was captured in a study of T cell clonality in common variable immunodeficiency. Many counts were recorded for this clone. Its antigen remains unknown. The DNA ends 3 residues before the CDR3 does, and the rest of the CDR3 is filled in from the germline J gene. The germline V gene has CDR1 LNHDA and CDR2 SQIVND (reference sequence). The CDR3 loop spans 13 amino acids. V was shortened by 6 bases and J by 4 bases, with 12 bases between the two germline ends. Study-wide results and caveats: Compared with controls, CVID subjects had fewer shared TCRbeta clones.

The repertoire was sequenced with immunoSEQ multiplex PCR; TCRdb's copy has only in-frame clones and lacks some. The data show fewer than 65,000 clones, with none appearing a single time. The chain is built from TRBV19 and TRBJ1-2; D perhaps matches TRBD1 (5 bases). The specimen sequenced was peripheral blood mononuclear cells. The TCR comes from a person aged 18 to 75 in good health. The CDR3 is CASRPRVSYGYTF. The DNA read from the CDR3 is TGTGCCAGTAGGCCCAGGGTGAGCTATGGC.